The rows below give T cell receptor beta chains drawn from one sample of a study of CD4+ T cells in melanoma. The data were produced by immunoSEQ multiplex PCR, yet TCRdb's version contains in-frame clones alone and is incomplete. The data show fewer than 15,000 clones, with about 83% seen just once and around 17% held by the top ten. The specimen was cells from a culture (not recorded whether cultured in vitro). The receptors shown here come from a human donor with melanoma. Both conserved end residues are part of each CDR3. Each record gives: clone size, V gene, D gene, J gene, CDR3 protein, CDR3 DNA. The D gene is left open where the match is weak. Some rows mark clone size as missing; the rest say once, few, many or name a class of expanded clone.

size: few; V: TRBV11-3; D: TRBD2; J: TRBJ2-3; CDR3: CASSLGGGVTQYF; DNA: TGTGCCAGCAGCTTAGGGGGGGGTGTTACGCAGTATTTT
size: -; V: TRBV9; D: -; J: TRBJ2-4; CDR3: CASSLDSNIQYF; DNA: TGTGCCAGCAGCCTGGACTCGAACATTCAGTACTTC
size: few; V: TRBV9; D: -; J: TRBJ2-1; CDR3: CASSIHRQGRGRSYNEQFF; DNA: TGTGCCAGCAGCATACACCGTCAGGGTCGTGGTCGCTCCTACAATGAGCAGTTCTTC
size: -; V: TRBV30; D: -; J: TRBJ1-5; CDR3: CAWSPANSNQPQHF; DNA: TGTGCCTGGAGTCCGGCTAATAGCAATCAGCCCCAGCATTTT
size: -; V: TRBV5-8; D: -; J: TRBJ2-3; CDR3: CASSLKTSPGYTDTQYF; DNA: TGTGCCAGCAGCCTTAAGACATCCCCAGGGTATACAGATACGCAGTATTTT
size: -; V: TRBV6-1; D: -; J: TRBJ1-5; CDR3: CASSATSNQPQHF; DNA: TGTGCCAGCAGTGCAACAAGCAATCAGCCCCAGCATTTT
size: -; V: TRBV10-2; D: -; J: TRBJ1-5; CDR3: CASSESRASFGQPQHF; DNA: TGCGCCAGCAGTGAGTCGCGGGCGTCCTTCGGGCAGCCCCAGCATTTT
size: -; V: TRBV5-1; D: TRBD1; J: TRBJ2-5; CDR3: CASSMRGQEVETQYF; DNA: TGCGCCAGCAGCATGAGAGGACAGGAGGTTGAGACCCAGTACTTC
size: once; V: TRBV19; D: TRBD1; J: TRBJ2-1; CDR3: CASSIGGQGSYNEQFF; DNA: TGTGCCAGTAGTATTGGGGGACAGGGCTCCTACAATGAGCAGTTCTTC
size: once; V: TRBV11-2; D: -; J: TRBJ1-3; CDR3: CASSNNRVRENTIYF; DNA: TGTGCCAGCAGCAACAACAGGGTTCGCGAAAACACCATATATTTT
size: -; V: TRBV5-1; D: TRBD1; J: TRBJ1-3; CDR3: CASSLWGQGNTIYF; DNA: TGCGCCAGCAGCTTGTGGGGACAGGGAAACACCATATATTTT
size: -; V: TRBV19; D: -; J: TRBJ2-4; CDR3: CASRGLAKNIQYF; DNA: TGTGCCAGTAGGGGTTTGGCCAAAAACATTCAGTACTTC
size: once; V: TRBV10-3; D: -; J: TRBJ1-1; CDR3: CAISAEPLSPTEAFF; DNA: TGTGCCATCAGTGCAGAGCCCCTAAGCCCCACTGAAGCTTTCTTT
size: few; V: TRBV7-2; D: -; J: TRBJ1-6; CDR3: CASSSQGPPNSPLHF; DNA: TGTGCCAGCAGCTCCCAAGGGCCCCCAAATTCACCCCTCCACTTT
size: few; V: TRBV5-1; D: -; J: TRBJ1-6; CDR3: CASSLAGYSPLHF; DNA: TGCGCCAGCAGCTTGGCAGGATATTCACCCCTCCACTTT
size: -; V: TRBV6-1; D: -; J: TRBJ2-7; CDR3: CASSQKTVPYEQYF; DNA: TGTGCCAGCAGTCAAAAGACGGTCCCCTACGAGCAGTACTTC
size: -; V: TRBV29-1; D: TRBD1; J: TRBJ1-2; CDR3: CSVERGLGYGYTF; DNA: TGCAGCGTTGAGAGGGGGCTCGGGTATGGCTACACCTTC
size: -; V: TRBV18; D: -; J: TRBJ2-7; CDR3: CASSPNRDSEQYF; DNA: TGTGCCAGCTCACCTAACAGGGACTCCGAGCAGTACTTC
size: -; V: TRBV7-2; D: -; J: TRBJ1-3; CDR3: CASSLDGARGSGNTIYF; DNA: TGTGCCAGCAGCTTAGATGGAGCTAGGGGATCTGGAAACACCATATATTTT
size: -; V: TRBV14; D: TRBD1; J: TRBJ1-1; CDR3: CASSQTGGGRAFF; DNA: TGTGCCAGCAGCCAAACAGGGGGCGGGCGAGCTTTCTTT
size: -; V: TRBV6-5; D: -; J: TRBJ1-1; CDR3: CASSYQPGGHTEAFF; DNA: TGTGCCAGCAGTTACCAGCCCGGGGGCCACACTGAAGCTTTCTTT
size: -; V: TRBV18; D: TRBD1; J: TRBJ1-2; CDR3: CASSPGQGAGYTF; DNA: TGTGCCAGCTCACCTGGACAGGGGGCTGGCTACACCTTC
size: -; V: TRBV4-2; D: TRBD1; J: TRBJ1-6; CDR3: CASSQSGQGNSPLHF; DNA: TGTGCCAGCAGCCAATCGGGACAGGGCAATTCACCCCTCCACTTT
size: -; V: TRBV6-1; D: -; J: TRBJ2-5; CDR3: CASRRSTQETQYF; DNA: TGTGCCAGCAGACGCTCTACGCAAGAGACCCAGTACTTC
size: -; V: TRBV5-4; D: -; J: TRBJ2-2; CDR3: CASSQTGELFF; DNA: TGTGCCAGCAGTCAAACCGGGGAGCTGTTTTTT
size: -; V: TRBV29-1; D: TRBD1; J: TRBJ1-2; CDR3: CSVSNPEGAGYTF; DNA: TGCAGCGTTTCAAATCCCGAGGGGGCTGGCTACACCTTC
size: -; V: TRBV2; D: TRBD2; J: TRBJ2-5; CDR3: CASSEIVGGQETQYF; DNA: TGTGCCAGCAGTGAAATCGTCGGGGGGCAAGAGACCCAGTACTTC
size: -; V: TRBV5-2; D: -; J: TRBJ1-1; CDR3: CASSQGGGWNTEAFF; DNA: TGTGCCAGCAGCCAAGGGGGGGGATGGAACACTGAAGCTTTCTTT
size: -; V: TRBV14; D: -; J: TRBJ1-6; CDR3: CASSQAGGGSPLHF; DNA: TGTGCCAGCAGCCAAGCGGGGGGGGGCTCACCCCTCCACTTT
size: -; V: TRBV7-8; D: -; J: TRBJ2-6; CDR3: CASSRDRSSGANVLTF; DNA: TGTGCCAGCAGCCGGGACCGAAGCTCTGGGGCCAACGTCCTGACTTTC
size: few; V: TRBV29-1; D: -; J: TRBJ1-5; CDR3: CSVRQSNQPQHF; DNA: TGCAGCGTTCGGCAGAGCAATCAGCCCCAGCATTTT
size: -; V: TRBV11-1; D: -; J: TRBJ1-3; CDR3: CASSLRIPGPSSGNTIYF; DNA: TGTGCCAGCAGCTTACGGATCCCGGGGCCGTCCTCTGGAAACACCATATATTTT
size: -; V: TRBV25-1; D: -; J: TRBJ2-7; CDR3: CASSPLTGSYEQYF; DNA: TGTGCCAGCAGTCCACTGACAGGCTCCTACGAGCAGTACTTC
size: -; V: TRBV5-1; D: -; J: TRBJ2-7; CDR3: CASSLGSARYEQYF; DNA: TGCGCCAGCAGCTTAGGGTCGGCCCGCTACGAGCAGTACTTC
size: few; V: TRBV7-9; D: -; J: TRBJ1-4; CDR3: CASSFGRLEKLFF; DNA: TGTGCCAGCAGCTTCGGCAGGCTGGAAAAACTGTTTTTT
size: -; V: TRBV5-1; D: -; J: TRBJ2-5; CDR3: CASSLGGWETQYF; DNA: TGCGCCAGCAGCTTGGGAGGGTGGGAGACCCAGTACTTC
size: -; V: TRBV5-1; D: TRBD1; J: TRBJ1-5; CDR3: CASKAGTGGNQPQHF; DNA: TGCGCCAGCAAAGCCGGGACAGGGGGTAATCAGCCCCAGCATTTT
size: -; V: TRBV5-4; D: -; J: TRBJ1-2; CDR3: CASSQDIRDTRHGYTF; DNA: TGTGCCAGCAGCCAAGATATCCGGGACACACGTCATGGCTACACCTTC
size: -; V: TRBV7-9; D: TRBD1; J: TRBJ1-1; CDR3: CASSSSPGQGLFTEAFF; DNA: TGTGCCAGCAGCTCCTCCCCGGGACAGGGCTTATTCACTGAAGCTTTCTTT
size: few; V: TRBV5-1; D: TRBD1; J: TRBJ2-7; CDR3: CASSRGGTGGGYEQYF; DNA: TGCGCCAGCAGCCGTGGGGGGACAGGGGGCGGATACGAGCAGTACTTC
size: -; V: TRBV2; D: TRBD2; J: TRBJ2-5; CDR3: CASTRKASGGQETQYF; DNA: TGTGCCAGCACCCGAAAGGCTAGCGGGGGCCAAGAGACCCAGTACTTC
size: few; V: TRBV7-3; D: -; J: TRBJ2-3; CDR3: CASSLARTDTQYF; DNA: TGTGCCAGCAGCTTAGCCCGCACAGATACGCAGTATTTT
size: -; V: TRBV9; D: -; J: TRBJ1-3; CDR3: CASSAPEQVSGNTIYF; DNA: TGTGCCAGCAGCGCGCCGGAACAGGTCTCTGGAAACACCATATATTTT
size: -; V: TRBV4-2; D: TRBD2; J: TRBJ2-3; CDR3: CASSQDWSGGEADTQYF; DNA: TGTGCCAGCAGCCAAGATTGGAGCGGGGGGGAAGCAGATACGCAGTATTTT
size: -; V: TRBV19; D: TRBD1; J: TRBJ1-1; CDR3: CASSIVGTGRGEAFF; DNA: TGTGCCAGTAGTATAGTTGGGACAGGGAGAGGGGAAGCTTTCTTT
size: -; V: TRBV7-3; D: -; J: TRBJ2-6; CDR3: CASSSRTSGANVLTF; DNA: TGTGCCAGCAGCTCTCGGACATCGGGGGCCAACGTCCTGACTTTC
size: -; V: TRBV2; D: -; J: TRBJ2-5; CDR3: CASGVGETQYF; DNA: TGTGCCAGCGGTGTAGGAGAGACCCAGTACTTC
size: -; V: TRBV30; D: TRBD1; J: TRBJ1-1; CDR3: CAWRVKGTATEAFF; DNA: TGTGCCTGGAGAGTAAAGGGGACAGCGACTGAAGCTTTCTTT
size: -; V: TRBV7-8; D: TRBD2; J: TRBJ2-7; CDR3: CASSPTGLAVYEQYF; DNA: TGTGCCAGCAGCCCCACGGGGCTAGCGGTATACGAGCAGTACTTC
size: -; V: TRBV6-5; D: TRBD1; J: TRBJ1-6; CDR3: CASRPGQGYGSPLHF; DNA: TGTGCCAGCAGGCCGGGACAGGGATATGGTTCACCCCTCCACTTT
size: -; V: TRBV4-2; D: TRBD1; J: TRBJ1-5; CDR3: CASSQDLTGQGNQPQHF; DNA: TGTGCCAGCAGCCAAGATCTTACGGGACAGGGGAATCAGCCCCAGCATTTT
size: -; V: TRBV5-1; D: -; J: TRBJ1-2; CDR3: CASSLAPRNYGYTF; DNA: TGCGCCAGCAGCTTGGCCCCGCGTAACTATGGCTACACCTTC
size: -; V: TRBV6-5; D: TRBD1; J: TRBJ1-2; CDR3: CASSPTPGGSYGYTF; DNA: TGTGCCAGCAGCCCTACGCCAGGGGGCTCGTATGGCTACACCTTC